This T cell receptor beta chain is drawn from a study of T cells in Graves' hyperthyroidism and ophthalmopathy. Study-wide points: Most clonotypes that expanded in the thyroid above 0.001 also showed up in blood.

The V gene lost 7 bases and the J gene lost 2 bases, with 21 bases spanning the gap. Looked up from germline, CDR1 is SGHVS and CDR2 is FQNEAQ. CDR3 length equals 17 residues. What was amplified from RNA transcripts were TCR beta CDR3 regions. HTBI primers drove first-round RT-PCR of the TCR CDR3. MiXCR, run by TCRdb on the multiplex PCR reads, gives a single entry per CDR3 protein. Found here are 750,000 to 900,000 distinct CDR3 sequences, 35% to 40% of them singletons; the top ten hold over 8%. Of note for this clonotype: Its antigen is undetermined.

Using around 10 ml of fresh peripheral blood, PBMCs were prepared. The V call is TRBV7-8, the J call TRBJ1-5, with a tentative D call TRBD1 (5 bases). This clonotype was sampled from a man between 18 and 29 years old with Graves' hyperthyroidism. Sequencing input: blood. CDR3 nucleotide sequence: TGTGCCAGCACCGCTTCCGATGGGGCAGGAGGCAATCAGCCCCAGCATTTT. As protein: CASTASDGAGGNQPQHF.